The 24 T cell receptor beta chains below come from one sample, sequenced in a study of control samples from healthy donors and cancer patients. Some clones are missing from TCRdb's copy, which holds only in-frame ones; the method was immunoSEQ multiplex PCR. The profile shows 120,000 or so clones, around nine tenths of them singletons. Sequencing input: blood. Source of these receptors: a man between 25 and 39 years old in good health.

V is TRBV5-1 and J is TRBJ2-1; D assignment may be TRBD1 or TRBD2 (5 bases each). Germline V gene data show CDR1 as SGHRS and CDR2 as YFSETQ. V was shortened by 4 bases and J by 2 bases, with 13 bases between the two germline ends. This CDR3 spans 15 amino acids. The CDR3 region is CASSLRDGAYNEQFF. The DNA of the CDR3 is TGCGCCAGCAGCCTCCGGGACGGAGCCTACAATGAGCAGTTCTTC.

V gene TRBV12-3 or TRBV12-4 combines with J gene TRBJ1-2; weak D call: TRBD1 (5 bases). V dropped 6 bases and J dropped 8 bases, with 13 bases sitting between them. CDR3 length: 12 amino acids. For the CDR3, the DNA is TGTGCCAGCAGCCTCCGGGACGGCGGCTACACCTTC. It yields the protein CASSLRDGGYTF.

This rearrangement joins TRBV4-1 to TRBJ1-4; D is uncertain. The CDR3 has 11 amino acids. Germline-derived CDR1 and CDR2 are MGHRA and YSYEKL. Trimming removed 4 bases from V and 5 bases from J, with 2 bases in between. The CDR3 reads CASSLNEKLFF. CDR3 coding DNA: TGCGCCAGCAGCCTAAATGAAAAACTGTTTTTT.

The rearrangement joins TRBV7-3 to TRBJ2-1; tentative D call: TRBD1 (6 bases). The V gene's germline CDR1 is SGHTA and CDR2 FQGTGA. The germline V and J ends were trimmed by 1 base and 6 bases, with 13 bases remaining between them. This CDR3 is built from 15 residues. The CDR3 nucleotides are TGTGCCAGCAGCTTAATCGCAGGGGCAAGCAATGAGCAGTTCTTC. Its protein is CASSLIAGASNEQFF.

V usage is TRBV11-2 and J usage is TRBJ1-5; D may be TRBD1 (6 bases). The CDR3 runs 14 residues. CDR1 and CDR2 (germline): SGHAT, FQNNGV. V was shortened by 7 bases and J by 4 bases, with 14 bases between the two germline ends. In nucleotides, the CDR3 is TGTGCCAGCACCGCCGGGGGCAAGAATCAGCCCCAGCATTTT. This encodes CASTAGGKNQPQHF.

The chain recombines TRBV5-6 with TRBJ1-3, with TRBD1 matching 7 bases. The CDR3 is 14 residues long. Germline CDR1 reads SGHDT; CDR2 reads YYEEEE. J lost 4 bases, V lost 2 bases, and 3 bases had no gene match. The CDR3 spells CASSFRDRGNTIYF. The CDR3, as DNA: TGTGCCAGCAGCTTCCGGGACAGAGGAAACACCATATATTTT.

J is TRBJ2-1 and V is TRBV3-1 (or the pseudogene TRBV3-2); 9 bases line up with TRBD2. Germline V gene lookup returns CDR1 LGHDT and CDR2 YNNKEL (reference sequence). This CDR3 comprises 15 residues. With V trimmed by 2 bases and J by 6 bases, 5 bases remained unmatched. Here the CDR3 DNA reads TGTGCCAGCAGCCAAAGAGCGGGGGGCATCAATGAGCAGTTCTTC. It translates to CASSQRAGGINEQFF.

The J gene is TRBJ2-5, the V gene TRBV7-3; 8 nucleotides agree with TRBD1. The CDR3 contains 17 residues. Germline V gene data show CDR1 as SGHTA and CDR2 as FQGTGA. V shed 2 bases, J shed 1 base, and the junction held 9 bases outside the gene matches. CDR3 DNA: TGTGCCAGCAGCTTAGGGGGGATCGGGACAGGCCAAGAGACCCAGTACTTC. Translation: CASSLGGIGTGQETQYF.

In this sample, this clone turned up once. This rearrangement joins TRBV20-1 to TRBJ1-1; the match to TRBD1 covers 7 bases. Trimming removed 3 bases from V and 5 bases from J; junction bases left unmatched: 9. CDR1 and CDR2 (germline): DFQATT, SNEGSKA (reference sequence). This CDR3 spans 14 amino acids. CDR3 loop: CSASGARGRTEAFF. CDR3 coding DNA: TGCAGTGCTAGTGGGGCCAGGGGGAGGACTGAAGCTTTCTTT.

The chain joins TRBV4-2 to TRBJ1-1, with D possibly matching TRBD1 (5 bases). V was clipped by 4 bases and J by 11 bases, with 20 bases between them. The CDR3 loop spans 14 amino acids. Germline-derived CDR1 and CDR2 are LGHNA and YNFKEQ. In DNA, the CDR3 is TGTGCCAGCAGCCTGGGGACGGACCCTGTTGGGGCTTTCTTT. It yields the protein CASSLGTDPVGAFF.

The CDR3 loop is CASSLAPAGLEFF. CDR3 coding DNA: TGTGCCAGCAGCTTGGCCCCAGCGGGGTTAGAGTTCTTC. This chain joins TRBV5-5 and TRBJ2-1; 7 nucleotides align to TRBD2. The junction had 8 bases not matched to a gene; V was cut back by 0 bases and J by 14 bases. Germline V CDR1 and CDR2: SGHKS, YYEKEE (reference sequence). This CDR3 contains 13 residues.

The chain joins TRBV7-9 to TRBJ2-2, with 9 nucleotides matching TRBD2. Germline trimming cut 11 bases from V and 4 bases from J; bases unmatched to any gene: 8. The CDR3 runs to 14 residues. In germline, CDR1 is SEHNR, CDR2 FQNEAQ (reference sequence). The DNA of the CDR3 is TGTGCCTCGGGAGCGGGGGGTCTCACCGGGGAGCTGTTTTTT. Its translation: CASGAGGLTGELFF.

The rearrangement joins TRBV4-1 to TRBJ1-1; tentatively, D is TRBD1 (6 bases). The germline gives CDR1 MGHRA, CDR2 YSYEKL. With 2 bases removed from V and 2 bases from J, the gap between germline ends came to 12 bases. The CDR3 is 15 amino acids. CDR3 protein: CASSQRQVKNTEAFF. The CDR3, as DNA: TGCGCCAGCAGCCAAAGACAGGTAAAAAACACTGAAGCTTTCTTT.

This chain uses TRBV5-1 with TRBJ2-5; 10 nucleotides line up with TRBD2. The CDR3 length is 15 residues. Germline V gene sequence: CDR1 SGHRS, CDR2 YFSETQ. V lost 5 bases, J lost 3 bases, and 7 bases stayed unmatched. In DNA form, the CDR3 reads TGCGCCAGCAGAGCTAGCGGGGGCGACGAAGAGACCCAGTACTTC. It specifies CASRASGGDEETQYF.

The J gene is TRBJ1-2, the V gene TRBV15; tentatively, D is TRBD1 (5 bases). The V end was cut by 5 bases, the J end by 5 bases, with 27 bases between. The CDR3 has 18 residues. Looked up from germline, CDR1 is LNHNV and CDR2 is YYDKDF (reference sequence). CDR3 sequence (DNA): TGTGCCACCAGCTTAACACCCGGGGCTATGCGTTCGTCGTATGGCTACACCTTC. Its protein product is CATSLTPGAMRSSYGYTF.

Details on this clone: This sample includes further DNA sequences coding for the same CDR3. The rearrangement uses TRBV12-2 and TRBJ1-2. TRBV12-2 represents a pseudogene. This CDR3 contains 12 residues. CDR3 in DNA: TGTGCAAGTCGCTTAGAGAGGGGGGGGCACACCTTC. This translates into CASRLERGGHTF.

The gene calls are TRBV7-9 and TRBJ2-7, with D possibly matching TRBD1 (5 bases). This CDR3 is 13 amino acids long. Germline V gene lookup returns CDR1 SEHNR and CDR2 FQNEAQ (reference sequence). The V end lost 2 bases, the J end lost 3 bases, and 8 bases lay between the germline ends. This chain's CDR3 is CASSLRTNYEQYF. DNA of the CDR3: TGTGCCAGCAGCTTAAGGACAAACTACGAGCAGTACTTC.

The chain links TRBV5-5 to TRBJ2-3, with D unclear. The CDR3 covers 12 residues. V shed 2 bases and J shed 6 bases, with 7 bases lying between them. Germline V gene sequence: CDR1 SGHKS, CDR2 YYEKEE (reference sequence). CDR3 protein: CASSLRVDTQYF. CDR3 DNA sequence: TGTGCCAGCAGCTTAAGGGTTGATACGCAGTATTTT. Full variable domain (outside the CDR3, taken from reference TRBV5-5 and TRBJ2-3): DAGVTQSPTHLIKTRGQQVTLRCSPISGHKSVSWYQQVLGQGPQFIFQYYEKEERGRGNFPDRFSARQFPNYSSELNVNALLLGDSALYLCASSLRVDTQYFGPGTRLTVL.

This sequence joins TRBV30 and TRBJ1-3; D not certain. Per the germline V gene, CDR1 is GTSNPN and CDR2 is SVGIG (reference sequence). V lost 4 bases and J 0 bases, leaving 7 bases between the germline ends. This CDR3 spans 13 amino acids. CDR3 amino acids: CAWTGRSGNTIYF. CDR3 coding DNA: TGTGCCTGGACCGGGCGCTCTGGAAACACCATATATTTT.

This clone was seen just once. The chain is built from TRBV4-1 and TRBJ2-5; 8 bases line up with TRBD1. The CDR3 has 15 amino acids. V was pared by 0 bases and J by 5 bases, with 5 bases of the junction left unmatched. CDR1 and CDR2 (germline): MGHRA, YSYEKL. CDR3 bases: TGCGCCAGCAGCCAAGATCCAGGGGGCGACGAGACCCAGTACTTC. This codes for CASSQDPGGDETQYF.

This clone was seen only a few times. The chain employs TRBV29-1 and TRBJ2-3; possibly TRBD1 for D (6 bases). The germline V and J ends were trimmed by 8 bases and 2 bases, with 11 bases remaining between them. Germline V lookup: CDR1 SQVTM, CDR2 ANQGSEA. The length of the CDR3 is 12 residues. The CDR3 nucleotides are TGCAGCCTAAGGGGGAACACAGATACGCAGTATTTT. Its translation is CSLRGNTDTQYF.

The chain joins TRBV2 to TRBJ1-4; no firm D call. This CDR3 is built from 14 residues. Germline V lookup: CDR1 SNHLY, CDR2 FYNNEI. Trimming cost V 7 bases and J 0 bases, with 9 bases left between them. The CDR3 region has the DNA TGTGCCAGCATGGGAGGGACAACTAATGAAAAACTGTTTTTT. Residues: CASMGGTTNEKLFF.

The genes are TRBV25-1 and TRBJ1-5; TRBD1 agrees at 7 bases. Germline-derived CDR1 and CDR2 are MGHDK and SYGVNS. V gave up 4 bases and J gave up 4 bases; unmatched junction bases: 10. The length of the CDR3 is 16 residues. The CDR3 loop reads CASSGDRLLGNQPQHF. CDR3 in DNA: TGTGCCAGCAGTGGGGACAGACTCCTTGGAAATCAGCCCCAGCATTTT.

The chain combines TRBV5-1 with TRBJ1-2, with D tentatively TRBD1 (5 bases). V lost 4 bases, J lost 6 bases, and 22 bases lay in between. Germline lookup yields CDR1 SGHRS and CDR2 YFSETQ. The length of the CDR3 is 16 residues. The chain's CDR3 is CASSPDPIGDLDGYTF. DNA for the CDR3: TGCGCCAGCAGCCCAGATCCAATAGGGGATTTGGATGGCTACACCTTC.